This record covers a single TCR beta chain. As processed by the authors: Researchers report that nucleated cell counts were estimated from reference gene primer amplification. Data came from immunoSEQ multiplex PCR; TCRdb stores just in-frame clones and leaves some out. V and J calls and clone size are those listed in that table; D and trimming were worked out from the DNA. This table holds 300,000 to 450,000 clones, around 87% found once. CDR1 and CDR2 from the germline V gene are MNHEY and SMNVEV (reference sequence). This CDR3 is built from 19 residues. Between the trimmed V and J ends, which lost 6 bases and 0 bases, there was a span of 24 bases. This entry comes from a study of blood T cell repertoires in COVID-19. Study-level background: Sites across the United States, Italy and Spain contributed samples from acute and convalescent COVID-19. PBMCs, B-cell-depleted T cells, or T cells provided the cDNA or gDNA that made up the material.

The TCR comes from a man in his forties in a cohort exposed to, infected with or recovered from COVID-19 (not recorded which). The chain carries TRBV27 and TRBJ2-1, with D possibly matching TRBD1 (6 bases). What was sequenced was PBMCs or T cells enriched from blood (not recorded which). The CDR3 spells CASRIFASRDTSSYNEQFF. The DNA of the CDR3 is TGTGCCAGCAGGATCTTCGCCTCCCGGGACACGAGCTCCTACAATGAGCAGTTCTTC.